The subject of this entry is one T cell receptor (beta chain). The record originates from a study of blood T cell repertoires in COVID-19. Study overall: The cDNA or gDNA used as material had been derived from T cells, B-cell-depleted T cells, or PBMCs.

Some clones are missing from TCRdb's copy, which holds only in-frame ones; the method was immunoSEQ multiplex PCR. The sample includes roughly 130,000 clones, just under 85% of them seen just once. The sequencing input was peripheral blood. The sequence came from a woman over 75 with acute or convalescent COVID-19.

DNA of the CDR3: TGTGCCAGCAGCTTAGAGGGGGCTCAGCCCCAGCATTTT. It yields the protein CASSLEGAQPQHF. The chain has TRBV7-9 and TRBJ1-5; 7 nucleotides match TRBD1. The length of the CDR3 is 13 residues. CDR1 and CDR2 (germline): SEHNR, FQNEAQ (reference sequence). V gave up 1 base and J gave up 6 bases; unmatched junction bases: 0.